These T cell receptor delta chains were read from a single sample in a study of Vδ1+ human thymocytes. TCRdb re-processed the multiplex PCR reads using CATT. The sample records 80,000 or so delta-chain clones, around 35% being singletons. The sequencing input was Vdelta1+ gamma-delta thymocytes from the thymus. The receptors shown here come from a boy under two years old who had congenital heart surgery. The CDR3 runs from the conserved cysteine through the conserved F or W.

>TRDV1|TRDJ1
CALGEATYADGESSYTDKLIF
>TRDV2|TRDJ1
CACDTAWADKLIF
>TRDV1|TRDJ1
CALGELSTFGGYFTDKLIF
>TRDV1|TRDJ1
CALGELLLGDTGTDKLIF
>TRDV2|TRDJ1
CACDTWGIPSHHKLIF
>TRDV1|TRDJ1
CALGASLPPGNTDKLIF
>TRDV1|TRDJ1
CALGTPSFQLGDTYTDKLIF
>TRDV1|TRDJ1
CALGTNYVRNLSDNKLIF
>TRDV1|TRDJ1
CALGELHSYGRDLGKLIF
>TRDV1|TRDJ1
CAVAFPAYWATDKLIF
>TRDV1|TRDJ1
CALVPTCWAYTDKLIF
>TRDV1|TRDJ1
CALGYIPDVLNKLIF
>TRDV1|TRDJ1
CALGAPAWGKPYTDKLIF
>TRDV1|TRDJ1
CALGEPRFPGDTYTDKLIF
>TRDV1|TRDJ1
CALGELLRGIREVTDKLIF
>TRDV1|TRDJ1
CALGVTLPPLGTDKLIF
>TRDV1|TRDJ1
CALGERVSSYPGGSQGTDKLIF
>TRDV2|TRDJ1
CACDPILGGLIF
>TRDV1|TRDJ1
CALGGPNFQVGTWYTDKLIF
>TRDV1|TRDJ1
CALGERGTGGYLRETKLIF
>TRDV1|TRDJ1
CALGELAYLYTDKLIF
>TRDV1|TRDJ1
CALGEGGPTYWGILSDTDKLIF
>TRDV1|TRDJ1
CALGERRFPTTYWGIRGDKLIF
>TRDV1|TRDJ1
CALGLNFLTLLGGTDKLIF
>TRDV1|TRDJ1
CALGELSALLGDTPDKLIF
>TRDV1|TRDJ1
CALGEPFPAGEYTADKLIF
>TRDV1|TRDJ1
CALGEVKVRGHWDGGKLIF
>TRDV1|TRDJ1
CALGELGLLGDTYYTDKLIF
>TRDV1|TRDJ2
CALGELKGIRPLTAQLFF
>TRDV1|TRDJ1
CALGEPVRSGDDTDLDKLIF
>TRDV1|TRDJ1
CALGECLPTKVYWGISYTDKLIF